This record covers a single T cell receptor (beta chain). The observed sequence ends 3 residues before the CDR3 terminus, with the missing tail filled in from the germline J gene. This CDR3 spans 15 amino acids. From germline, CDR1 is SGHDN and CDR2 FVKESK. V lost 6 bases, J lost 1 base, and 15 bases lay in between. Libraries were prepared by immunoSEQ multiplex PCR; TCRdb keeps only in-frame clonotypes and omits some of them. This listing includes some 16,000 clones. The data are from a study of T cells in women clearing cervical HPV infection. For the study at large: Cases' blood sampling followed lesion detection by median around 150 days (90 to 200).

This rearrangement joins TRBV14 to TRBJ1-2; no firm D call. This TCR was sampled from a woman between 18 and 70 years old with a cervical HPV16 infection that either progressed to CIN3+ or cleared (not recorded which). Sample: blood buffy coat. Partial CDR3 DNA: TGTGCCAGCAGTAAGGTCTCCGAATTTAACTATGGC. Protein: CASSKVSEFNYG. The full CDR3 reads CASSKVSEFNYGYTF.